Presented here are 9 T cell receptor beta chains from one specimen sequenced in a study of blood T cell repertoires in COVID-19. TCRdb's copy holds only in-frame clones and misses some; the assay was immunoSEQ multiplex PCR. The sample includes about 120,000 clones, approximately 81% of them seen just once. What was sequenced was peripheral blood. The origin of the receptors is a man in his fifties or sixties with acute or convalescent COVID-19.

This clone was seen only a few times. V gene TRBV15 combines with J gene TRBJ1-5, with D perhaps TRBD1 (5 bases). The V end was cut by 5 bases, the J end by 4 bases, with 12 bases between. The CDR3 sequence is 14 residues long. Germline V gene lookup returns CDR1 LNHNV and CDR2 YYDKDF (reference sequence). This CDR3 reads CATSEKDRNQPQHF. CDR3 coding DNA: TGTGCCACCAGCGAAAAAGACAGAAATCAGCCCCAGCATTTT.

The CDR3 DNA sequence: TGTGCCAGCAGGTGGGGACAGGACTACGAGCAGTACTTC. This translates into CASRWGQDYEQYF. This sequence joins TRBV2 and TRBJ2-7; TRBD1 matches at 8 bases. Per germline, CDR1 SNHLY and CDR2 FYNNEI. The CDR3 length is 13 residues. Losses at the gene ends were 6 bases for V and 3 bases for J; bases not matched to a gene: 4.

The V call is TRBV11-2, the J call TRBJ1-2; 7 positions match TRBD1. Germline V gene lookup returns CDR1 SGHAT and CDR2 FQNNGV. V lost 0 bases and J lost 4; bases outside the gene matches: 14. CDR3 length: 18 amino acids. The CDR3 region has the DNA TGTGCCAGCAGCTTAGATGGAACAGGGGTGCAGGGGCTCTATGGCTACACCTTC. It yields the protein CASSLDGTGVQGLYGYTF.

V is TRBV2 and J is TRBJ1-2; TRBD1 matches at 8 bases. Germline CDR1 reads SNHLY; CDR2 reads FYNNEI. The junction had 12 bases not matched to a gene; V was cut back by 8 bases and J by 4 bases. The CDR3 sequence is 15 residues long. CDR3 region: CASQDYGQGLYGYTF. In DNA, the CDR3 is TGTGCCAGCCAAGATTACGGACAGGGCCTCTATGGCTACACCTTC.

The rearrangement uses TRBV24-1 and TRBJ1-1; TRBD1 matches at 11 bases. The CDR3 has 14 amino acids. The trim removed 5 bases at V and 6 bases at J, leaving 4 bases unmatched. CDR1 is KGHDR and CDR2 is SFDVKD in the germline V gene. The CDR3 protein is CATSATGQGAEAFF. In nucleotides, the CDR3 is TGTGCCACCAGTGCTACGGGACAGGGGGCTGAAGCTTTCTTT.

This chain uses TRBV10-3 with TRBJ1-1; maybe TRBD1 (6 bases). Germline V gene sequence: CDR1 ENHRY, CDR2 SYGVKD. The CDR3 runs 13 residues. Between the trimmed V and J ends, which lost 6 bases and 1 base, there was a span of 9 bases. The CDR3 DNA reads TGTGCCATCAGCTCACAGGGGAACACTGAAGCTTTCTTT. Its translation: CAISSQGNTEAFF.

This clone was seen a single time. The chain couples TRBV7-3 to TRBJ2-5; 9 nucleotides align to TRBD1. J gave up 4 bases and V 3 bases, and 9 bases lay outside the gene matches. The CDR3 contains 16 residues. Germline CDR1 reads SGHTA; CDR2 reads FQGTGA. The CDR3 DNA is TGTGCCAGCAGCTTCGTAGGACAGGGGAGGCGAGAGACCCAGTACTTC. This gives the protein CASSFVGQGRRETQYF. The entire variable domain, with the rest obtained from reference TRBV7-3 and TRBJ2-5, is as follows: GAGVSQTPSNKVTEKGKYVELRCDPISGHTALYWYRQSLGQGPEFLIYFQGTGAADDSGLPNDRFFAVRPEGSVSTLKIQRTERGDSAVYLCASSFVGQGRRETQYFGPGTRLLVL.

This chain uses TRBV6-5 with TRBJ2-2; 8 nucleotides match TRBD1. This CDR3 comprises 16 residues. Germline lookup yields CDR1 MNHEY and CDR2 SVGAGI. V was pared by 1 base and J by 1 base, with 2 bases of the junction left unmatched. DNA of the CDR3: TGTGCCAGCAGTTACTACGGGACAGGGAACACCGGGGAGCTGTTTTTT. It translates to CASSYYGTGNTGELFF.

The chain links TRBV7-3 to TRBJ1-2; tentative D call: TRBD1 (5 bases). V gave up 1 base and J gave up 4 bases, with 13 bases separating them. CDR1 and CDR2 from the germline V gene are SGHTA and FQGTGA. This CDR3 has 15 amino acids. CDR3 amino acids: CASSLKLGGTYGYTF. CDR3 bases: TGTGCCAGCAGCTTAAAGTTGGGGGGGACCTATGGCTACACCTTC. Variable domain in full (rest from reference TRBV7-3 and TRBJ1-2): GAGVSQTPSNKVTEKGKYVELRCDPISGHTALYWYRQSLGQGPEFLIYFQGTGAADDSGLPNDRFFAVRPEGSVSTLKIQRTERGDSAVYLCASSLKLGGTYGYTFGSGTRLTVV.